This T cell receptor (beta chain) was observed in a study of CD8 T cells in ankylosing spondylitis. In germline, CDR1 is DFQATT, CDR2 SNEGSKA (reference sequence). This CDR3 is 15 amino acids long. V gave up 2 bases and J gave up 4 bases; unmatched junction bases: 7. MiXCR, applied by TCRdb to the 5' RACE reads, yields one record per CDR3 protein. The table lists roughly 240,000 distinct CDR3 sequences, about 30% of them singletons, with 4% to 5% in the top ten. The gene calls are TRBV20-1 and TRBJ1-5; the match to TRBD1 covers 8 bases. The clonotype originates from a male donor with ankylosing spondylitis or in good health (not recorded which). The sequencing input was blood, either unsorted or a sorted T cell fraction (not recorded which). CDR3 nucleotide sequence: TGCAGTGCTAGAAAGCACGGACAGGGAAATCAGCCCCAGCATTTT. Translated, it gives CSARKHGQGNQPQHF.